This T cell receptor (beta chain) was recorded in a study of T cell repertoires in cytomegalovirus infection. Study conclusions and caveats: Summed frequency of shared TCR beta families picked out CMV carriers who also had the relevant HLA. Dominant in the ex vivo response were TCR beta clonotypes restricted by HLA-C and specific for CMV.

The germline V gene encodes CDR1 SGHTA and CDR2 FQGNSA. V lost 3 bases and J 4 bases, leaving 12 bases between the germline ends. The CDR3 covers 14 residues. From the reads, TCRdb called clonotypes with MiXCR, one entry per CDR3 protein. Of around 430,000 distinct CDR3 sequences listed, under 55% are singletons. To note about this clonotype: Its specificity is not known.

Sequencing used cultured PBMCs, obtained from culture after CMV antigen stimulation. This sequence joins TRBV7-2 and TRBJ1-2; D call uncertain. The TCR originated in a human donor in good health (CMV status not recorded). Some clones in this sample may be carry-over from other donors' samples. The CDR3 protein is CASSFGPGSYGYTF. In nucleotides, the CDR3 is TGTGCCAGCAGCTTCGGACCGGGATCCTATGGCTACACCTTC.